Listed here are 21 T cell receptor beta chains from one sample, sequenced in a study of spatial heterogeneity in lung cancer. Study observations and caveats: Mutation counts in tumors were tracked by counts of expanded intratumoral alpha and beta TCRs.

Their specific antigens are unknown. One entry per CDR3 protein, called by TCRdb with MiXCR from the 5' RACE reads. Among about 18,000 distinct CDR3 sequences listed, about 9.6% were seen once. Regarding time point: sample taken at primary tumor resection. Sequenced material: lung tumor tissue, taken at surgery. The origin of the receptors is a female donor with early-stage non-small cell lung cancer.

There are a few counts of this clonotype. The size of this beta chain means little, since it is a stray read in a library made for alpha chains. The chain links TRBV4-3 to TRBJ1-2; possibly TRBD1 for D (5 bases). The CDR3 is made up of 14 amino acids. CDR1 and CDR2 (germline): LGHNA, YSLEER. V lost 0 bases and J 10 bases, leaving 15 bases between the germline ends. The CDR3 DNA sequence: TGCGCCAGCAGCCAAGATACTAGGGCGGACACCTACACCTTC. It is translated as CASSQDTRADTYTF.

This clonotype was detected only a few times. This beta chain is off target for a library built for alpha chains, so its abundance means little. This CDR3 reads CASTIGTQSYNEQFF. CDR3 nucleotides: TGTGCCAGCACCATCGGGACACAGTCCTACAATGAGCAGTTCTTC. This chain joins TRBV2 and TRBJ2-1; tentative D call: TRBD1 (6 bases). Trimming took 7 bases from V and 1 from J, leaving 14 bases between them. The CDR3 sequence is 15 residues long. CDR1 is SNHLY and CDR2 is FYNNEI in the germline V gene.

To note about this clonotype: A much larger clone sits a single nucleotide away, making a read error possible. This beta chain represents an off-target read in a library built for alpha chains; its size is of limited meaning. The chain couples TRBV7-9 to TRBJ2-5; TRBD2 agrees at 8 bases. CDR1 and CDR2 (germline): SEHNR, FQNEAQ (reference sequence). The J segment lost 2 bases and the V segment lost 8 bases, leaving 10 bases of the junction unmatched. The CDR3 has 15 amino acids. In nucleotides, the CDR3 is TGTGCCAGCGAATGGCGGGGGGCCAGACAAGAGACCCAGTACTTC. This sequence encodes CASEWRGARQETQYF.

In this sample, this clonotype turned up a few times. Since the library was made to target alpha chains, this beta chain is a stray read and its abundance is not meaningful. The chain carries TRBV20-1 and TRBJ1-2, with 8 positions matching TRBD1. Unmatched junction bases numbered 6, after V lost 5 bases and J lost 4 bases. In germline, CDR1 is DFQATT, CDR2 SNEGSKA (reference sequence). The CDR3 spans 13 residues. The CDR3 protein is CSAGRGTGYGYTF. The CDR3 DNA is TGCAGTGCTGGGCGCGGGACAGGCTATGGCTACACCTTC.

Worth noting for this clonotype: This beta chain is a stray read from a library made for alpha chains; its abundance is not meaningful. The chain combines TRBV28 with TRBJ1-4, with 7 bases lining up with TRBD1. CDR3 length equals 16 residues. Per germline, CDR1 MDHEN and CDR2 SYDVKM. V shed 6 bases and J 3 bases; nucleotides not matched to a gene: 10. CDR3 sequence reads: CASSNLQGGSNEKLFF. The CDR3 nucleotides read TGTGCCAGCAGCAATCTCCAGGGGGGATCTAATGAAAAACTGTTTTTT.

This clonotype was detected many times. With the library built for alpha chains, this beta chain is off target and its frequency is not meaningful. V and J are TRBV5-1 and TRBJ2-5, with D unresolved. The CDR3 has 12 residues. Germline-derived CDR1 and CDR2 are SGHRS and YFSETQ. Deletions cut 8 bases from V and 1 base from J, with 9 bases between. The chain's CDR3 is CASHDSQETQYF. CDR3 coding DNA: TGCGCCAGTCACGACTCCCAAGAGACCCAGTACTTC. The full variable domain, its missing parts supplied by reference TRBV5-1 and TRBJ2-5, is KAGVTQTPRYLIKTRGQQVTLSCSPISGHRSVSWYQQTPGQGLQFLFEYFSETQRNKGNFPGRFSGRQFSNSRSEMNVSTLELGDSALYLCASHDSQETQYFGPGTRLLVL.

This clonotype came up a few times. This beta chain is off target for a library built for alpha chains, so its abundance means little. CDR3 in DNA: TGTGCCAGCAGCCAAAACCAAGAGACCCAGTACTTC. Amino acids: CASSQNQETQYF. V and J are TRBV11-3 and TRBJ2-5; no reliable D call. V was shortened by 5 bases and J by 0 bases, with 4 bases between the two germline ends. The CDR3 has 12 residues. The germline gives CDR1 SGHNT, CDR2 YENEEA.

With respect to this clonotype: With the library built for alpha chains, this beta chain is off target and its frequency is not meaningful. V is TRBV3-1 and J is TRBJ2-3; TRBD2 matches 9 bases. CDR3 length: 16 amino acids. Trimming took 4 bases from V and 5 from J; bases not matched to a gene: 10. CDR1 is LGHDT, CDR2 YNNKEL, per germline (reference sequence). The CDR3 sequence is CASSPIPGLAVDTQYF. CDR3 DNA: TGTGCCAGCAGCCCCATCCCGGGACTAGCTGTAGATACGCAGTATTTT.

This clonotype has at least ten counts. The library was prepared for alpha chains; this beta chain is a stray read, so its frequency means little. The rearrangement links TRBV9 to TRBJ2-3, with 8 bases identical to TRBD1. Trimming took 1 base from V and 0 from J; bases not matched to a gene: 4. Per the germline V gene, CDR1 is SGDLS and CDR2 is YYNGEE. The CDR3 spans 16 residues. The CDR3 spells CASSVNRGSSTDTQYF. The CDR3 nucleotides read TGTGCCAGCAGCGTAAACAGGGGGTCTAGCACAGATACGCAGTATTTT. The full variable domain, with the rest looked up from reference TRBV9 and TRBJ2-3, is DSGVTQTPKHLITATGQRVTLRCSPRSGDLSVYWYQQSLDQGLQFLIQYYNGEERAKGNILERFSAQQFPDLHSELNLSSLELGDSALYFCASSVNRGSSTDTQYFGPGTRLTVL.

This clonotype was seen a handful of times. The germline gene is not matched at one end of the junction; a read error may be the cause. Within a library made for alpha chains, this beta chain is off target, and its count is uninformative. V gene TRBV5-1 combines with J gene TRBJ2-1; D unclear. The CDR3 extends over 12 amino acids. Germline CDR1 is SGHRS and CDR2 is YFSETQ. The CDR3 is CASSPSNNEQFF. The CDR3 nucleotides read TGCGCCAGCAGCCCCTCCAACAATGAGCAGTTCTTC.

This clonotype was found many times. This beta chain is a stray sequence in a library constructed for alpha chains; its clone size is not meaningful. The chain employs TRBV2 and TRBJ2-7; 7 bases fit TRBD1. Germline values: CDR1 SNHLY, CDR2 FYNNEI. The junction had 6 bases not matched to a gene; V was cut back by 8 bases and J by 2 bases. The CDR3 has 13 residues. The CDR3 protein is CASGWDSTYEQYF. The CDR3 DNA follows: TGTGCCAGCGGCTGGGACAGCACCTACGAGCAGTACTTC.

This clonotype has ten or more counts. This beta chain is off target for a library built for alpha chains, so its abundance means little. The rearrangement links TRBV9 to TRBJ2-1; 11 bases are shared with TRBD2. This CDR3 is built from 15 residues. V gave up 4 bases and J gave up 1 base; unmatched junction bases: 1. Germline assignment: CDR1 SGDLS and CDR2 YYNGEE. DNA for the CDR3: TGTGCCAGCAGCAGACTAGCGGGATCCTACAATGAGCAGTTCTTC. Residues: CASSRLAGSYNEQFF.

Comments on this clonotype: In a library made to pick up alpha chains, this beta chain is a stray read with a size that means little. The chain combines TRBV6-1 with TRBJ2-5; tentatively, D is TRBD1 (7 bases). From germline, CDR1 is MNHNS and CDR2 SASEGT. V was clipped by 6 bases and J by 4 bases, with 24 bases between them. There are 17 residues in the CDR3. CDR3 amino acids: CASRKRSQGIGGETQYF. DNA for the CDR3: TGTGCCAGCAGAAAAAGATCACAGGGGATCGGGGGAGAGACCCAGTACTTC.

Of note for this clonotype: With the library built for alpha chains, this beta chain is off target and its frequency is not meaningful. This chain joins TRBV7-9 and TRBJ2-7; TRBD1 is a possible D gene (5 bases). The CDR3 is 14 amino acids. Germline V gene lookup returns CDR1 SEHNR and CDR2 FQNEAQ (reference sequence). Trimming cost V 3 bases and J 1 base, with 10 bases left between them. The CDR3 region is CASSLDTRSYEQYF. In nucleotides, the CDR3 is TGTGCCAGCAGCTTGGACACCCGATCCTACGAGCAGTACTTC.

This clonotype has a handful of counts. With the library built for alpha chains, this beta chain is off target and its frequency is not meaningful. This chain links TRBV4-1 with TRBJ1-4; D may be TRBD1 (5 bases). CDR1 MGHRA and CDR2 YSYEKL come from the germline V gene. The CDR3 length is 16 residues. V was trimmed by 0 bases and J by 4 bases, leaving 12 bases between them. As DNA, the CDR3 is TGCGCCAGCAGCCAAGAGCGGAGACAGCGTAATGAAAAACTGTTTTTT. This codes for CASSQERRQRNEKLFF.

About this clonotype itself: The library was prepared for alpha chains; this beta chain is a stray read, so its frequency means little. This chain connects TRBV30 to TRBJ2-1; 9 nucleotides agree with TRBD2. The V gene end was trimmed by 0 bases and the J gene end by 2 bases; junction bases not matched to a gene: 2. This CDR3 has 15 amino acids. CDR1 and CDR2 (germline): GTSNPN, SVGIG (reference sequence). CDR3 residues: CAWSVLAGPYNEQFF. In DNA, the CDR3 is TGTGCCTGGAGTGTCCTAGCGGGGCCCTACAATGAGCAGTTCTTC.

This clonotype was seen repeatedly, ten times or more. Being off target in a library aimed at alpha chains, this beta chain has a size of little meaning. The chain uses TRBV12-3 or TRBV12-4 and TRBJ1-5, with 7 bases identical to TRBD1. The trim removed 1 base at V and 0 bases at J, leaving 9 bases unmatched. The length of the CDR3 is 18 residues. CDR3 residues: CASSLVEGAVYSNQPQHF. CDR3 nucleotides: TGTGCCAGCAGTTTAGTCGAGGGGGCCGTATATAGCAATCAGCCCCAGCATTTT.

Details on this clonotype: The size of this beta chain means little, since it is a stray read in a library made for alpha chains. The chain employs TRBV2 and TRBJ2-2; D unresolved. Germline V gene lookup returns CDR1 SNHLY and CDR2 FYNNEI. The V end lost 5 bases, the J end lost 6 bases, and 10 bases lay between the germline ends. CDR3 length: 13 amino acids. CDR3 nucleotide sequence: TGTGCCAGCAGTAGAGAAGGACCCGGGGAGCTGTTTTTT. Its translation: CASSREGPGELFF.

Note on this clonotype: This beta chain came through as a stray read in a library set up for alpha chains, and its size says little. The J gene is TRBJ2-3, the V gene TRBV6-1; D not resolved. Germline CDR1 reads MNHNS; CDR2 reads SASEGT. Between the trimmed V and J ends, which lost 2 bases and 8 bases, there was a span of 8 bases. The CDR3 has 12 residues. The CDR3 here is CASSEPLGTQYF. The CDR3 coding sequence is TGTGCCAGCAGTGAACCCCTCGGTACGCAGTATTTT.

This clonotype was observed many times. This beta chain slipped into a library made for alpha chains as a stray read, so its size is not meaningful. The chain carries TRBV10-2 and TRBJ1-2; 9 bases match TRBD1. The CDR3 loop spans 18 amino acids. CDR1 is WSHSY and CDR2 is SAAADI in the germline V gene. The junction had 16 bases not matched to a gene; V was cut back by 6 bases and J by 2 bases. CDR3 in amino acids: CASRNHRSPGTGNYGYTF. The DNA of the CDR3 is TGCGCCAGCAGGAACCACAGATCCCCCGGGACAGGGAACTATGGCTACACCTTC.

Turning to this clonotype: The library was prepared for alpha chains; this beta chain is a stray read, so its frequency means little. This chain joins TRBV28 and TRBJ2-3; D perhaps matches TRBD1 (7 bases). This CDR3 spans 14 amino acids. Germline V CDR1 and CDR2: MDHEN, SYDVKM. Trimming left V 6 bases short and J 4 bases short, with 14 bases between. The CDR3 spells CASSRGEAADTQYF. The CDR3, as DNA: TGTGCCAGCAGCAGGGGGGAGGCAGCAGATACGCAGTATTTT.